The rows below give T cell receptor beta chains drawn from one sample of a study of control samples from healthy donors and cancer patients. Profiling relied on immunoSEQ multiplex PCR, and the TCRdb table lists in-frame clones only, not all of them. Of 40,000 to 60,000 clones listed, 80% to 90% are singletons. The sequenced material came from PBMCs. All receptors come from a woman between 50 and 59 years old with lung cancer. The CDR3 runs from the conserved cysteine through the conserved F or W. A D gene is named only where the DNA matches it firmly. Clone size is stated in some rows and not others, as once, few, many or a class when expanded.

D gene: TRBD1
V gene: TRBV7-3
clone size: -
J gene: TRBJ2-2
CDR3 DNA: TGTGCCAGCAGCTTCGGGGACAGAAGTCGCGGGGAGCTGTTTTTT
CDR3 protein: CASSFGDRSRGELFF

D gene: -
V gene: TRBV27
clone size: -
J gene: TRBJ1-1
CDR3 DNA: TGTGCCAGCAGTCTGACAGGCGATAACACTGAAGCTTTCTTT
CDR3 protein: CASSLTGDNTEAFF

D gene: -
V gene: TRBV29-1
clone size: -
J gene: TRBJ1-1
CDR3 DNA: TGCAGCGTTGAAGATCGGGCCCCGCTGACTGAAGCTTTCTTT
CDR3 protein: CSVEDRAPLTEAFF

D gene: -
V gene: TRBV2
clone size: -
J gene: TRBJ1-1
CDR3 DNA: TGTGCCAGCAGTCTTGAGAGTAACACTGAAGCTTTCTTT
CDR3 protein: CASSLESNTEAFF

D gene: -
V gene: TRBV7-2
clone size: -
J gene: TRBJ1-6
CDR3 DNA: TGTGCCAGCAGGGGAGGGGGCTCCTATAATTCACCCCTCCACTTT
CDR3 protein: CASRGGGSYNSPLHF

D gene: TRBD2
V gene: TRBV5-1
clone size: once
J gene: TRBJ2-5
CDR3 DNA: TGCGCCAGCAGCACGAGCGGGGGGCGCCAAGAGACCCAGTACTTC
CDR3 protein: CASSTSGGRQETQYF

D gene: -
V gene: TRBV7-2
clone size: few
J gene: TRBJ1-1
CDR3 DNA: TGTGCCAGCAGCGTCCACATGAACACTGAAGCTTTCTTT
CDR3 protein: CASSVHMNTEAFF

D gene: TRBD1
V gene: TRBV5-5
clone size: -
J gene: TRBJ2-1
CDR3 DNA: TGTGCCAGCAGCCTAACAGGGGTCCCCTACAATGAGCAGTTCTTC
CDR3 protein: CASSLTGVPYNEQFF

D gene: -
V gene: TRBV20-1
clone size: medium-sized
J gene: TRBJ2-5
CDR3 DNA: TGCAGTGTTTCAAGGTCGGAGACCCAGTACTTC
CDR3 protein: CSVSRSETQYF

D gene: TRBD1
V gene: TRBV30
clone size: -
J gene: TRBJ1-1
CDR3 DNA: TGTGCCTGGAGTACGCTCAGGGGGCTTGGGAACACTGAAGCTTTCTTT
CDR3 protein: CAWSTLRGLGNTEAFF

D gene: TRBD1
V gene: TRBV29-1
clone size: -
J gene: TRBJ1-3
CDR3 DNA: TGCAGCGGCAGGGGGCTTGGAAACACCATATATTTT
CDR3 protein: CSGRGLGNTIYF

D gene: -
V gene: TRBV2
clone size: -
J gene: TRBJ1-6
CDR3 DNA: TGTGCCAGCAGTGACCGGGGCCTTAATTCACCCCTCCACTTT
CDR3 protein: CASSDRGLNSPLHF

D gene: TRBD1
V gene: TRBV7-3
clone size: -
J gene: TRBJ2-1
CDR3 DNA: TGTGCCAGCAGCTATCGGACAGGGCCCCTTCTTTACAATGAGCAGTTCTTC
CDR3 protein: CASSYRTGPLLYNEQFF

D gene: -
V gene: TRBV19
clone size: -
J gene: TRBJ1-5
CDR3 DNA: TGTGCCAGTGGCAGGCTTCCGGGAACCGGACAGCCCCAGCATTTT
CDR3 protein: CASGRLPGTGQPQHF

D gene: -
V gene: TRBV28
clone size: -
J gene: TRBJ1-5
CDR3 DNA: TGTGCCAGCAATTCCAATCAGCCCCAGCATTTT
CDR3 protein: CASNSNQPQHF

D gene: TRBD1
V gene: TRBV7-2
clone size: -
J gene: TRBJ2-6
CDR3 DNA: TGTGCCAGTCGACAGGGATCTCCCTCTGGGGCCAACGTCCTGACTTTC
CDR3 protein: CASRQGSPSGANVLTF

D gene: -
V gene: TRBV28
clone size: -
J gene: TRBJ1-5
CDR3 DNA: TGTGCCAGCAGTTTGGCCAGACCTAGCAATCAGCCCCAGCATTTT
CDR3 protein: CASSLARPSNQPQHF

D gene: TRBD1
V gene: TRBV28
clone size: -
J gene: TRBJ2-2
CDR3 DNA: TGTGCCAGCAGTTTCCCCGACAGGGGGCGACAAACTTCGAACACCGGGGAGCTGTTTTTT
CDR3 protein: CASSFPDRGRQTSNTGELFF

D gene: -
V gene: TRBV6-5
clone size: -
J gene: TRBJ2-1
CDR3 DNA: TGTGCCAGCAGGGGGGTGGGGGAGCAGTTCTTC
CDR3 protein: CASRGVGEQFF

D gene: -
V gene: TRBV7-2
clone size: -
J gene: TRBJ1-2
CDR3 DNA: TGTGCCAGCAGCCTCGGACACAGCAACTATGGCTACACCTTC
CDR3 protein: CASSLGHSNYGYTF

D gene: TRBD1
V gene: TRBV6-1
clone size: few
J gene: TRBJ2-1
CDR3 DNA: TGTGCCAGCAGTGAAGCTGGGTCCCAGGGGGCTTATGAGCAGTTCTTC
CDR3 protein: CASSEAGSQGAYEQFF

D gene: TRBD1
V gene: TRBV3-1/TRBV3-2
clone size: once
J gene: TRBJ2-1
CDR3 DNA: TGTGCCAGCAGCGAATCGACAGGGGGGGCCTACAATGAGCAGTTCTTC
CDR3 protein: CASSESTGGAYNEQFF

D gene: -
V gene: TRBV12-3/TRBV12-4
clone size: -
J gene: TRBJ1-1
CDR3 DNA: TGTGCCAGCAGTTTATCCGGCGCTGAAGCTTTCTTT
CDR3 protein: CASSLSGAEAFF

D gene: -
V gene: TRBV29-1
clone size: -
J gene: TRBJ2-7
CDR3 DNA: TGCAGCGTAACCGAGGGCGAGCAGTACTTC
CDR3 protein: CSVTEGEQYF

D gene: -
V gene: TRBV7-3
clone size: once
J gene: TRBJ2-2
CDR3 DNA: TGTGCCAGCAGCTTAATGGGGGCAAACACCGGGGAGCTGTTTTTT
CDR3 protein: CASSLMGANTGELFF

D gene: TRBD1
V gene: TRBV18
clone size: -
J gene: TRBJ1-2
CDR3 DNA: TGTGCCAGCTCACCACGGGGGACAGGGGGATATGGCTACACCTTC
CDR3 protein: CASSPRGTGGYGYTF

D gene: -
V gene: TRBV20-1
clone size: -
J gene: TRBJ1-3
CDR3 DNA: TGCAGTGCTAGTGGACGTACCTCTGGAAACACCATATATTTT
CDR3 protein: CSASGRTSGNTIYF

D gene: -
V gene: TRBV20-1
clone size: -
J gene: TRBJ1-2
CDR3 DNA: TGCAGTGCTAACCGGGACGCCGGCTACACCTTC
CDR3 protein: CSANRDAGYTF

D gene: TRBD2
V gene: TRBV27
clone size: -
J gene: TRBJ2-1
CDR3 DNA: TGTGCTTCTAGCGGGGCTAGCTCCTACAATGAGCAGTTCTTC
CDR3 protein: CASSGASSYNEQFF

D gene: -
V gene: TRBV7-2
clone size: once
J gene: TRBJ1-5
CDR3 DNA: TGTGCCAGCAGCCCTTCGGGGGGGGCTAAGAATCAGCCCCAGCATTTT
CDR3 protein: CASSPSGGAKNQPQHF

D gene: -
V gene: TRBV19
clone size: once
J gene: TRBJ2-7
CDR3 DNA: TGTGCCAGTAGCAATACAGGCTACGAGCAGTACTTC
CDR3 protein: CASSNTGYEQYF

D gene: -
V gene: TRBV7-2
clone size: -
J gene: TRBJ1-1
CDR3 DNA: TGTGCCAGCAGCTTAGTCGTCGGGAACACTGAAGCTTTCTTT
CDR3 protein: CASSLVVGNTEAFF

D gene: -
V gene: TRBV11-3
clone size: once
J gene: TRBJ2-6
CDR3 DNA: TGTGCCAGCAGCTTAGAAGTGTCTGGGGCCAACGTCCTGACTTTC
CDR3 protein: CASSLEVSGANVLTF

D gene: -
V gene: TRBV18
clone size: -
J gene: TRBJ2-7
CDR3 DNA: TGTGCCAGCTTGGACATTCAAGGACGCGAGCAGTACTTC
CDR3 protein: CASLDIQGREQYF

D gene: -
V gene: TRBV19
clone size: -
J gene: TRBJ2-5
CDR3 DNA: TGTGCCAGTAGTGGGGTCGGGGAGACCCAGTACTTC
CDR3 protein: CASSGVGETQYF

D gene: -
V gene: TRBV7-9
clone size: few
J gene: TRBJ2-2
CDR3 DNA: TGTGCCAGCAGCCCGCGAGGGGAAGGCGGGGAGCTGTTTTTT
CDR3 protein: CASSPRGEGGELFF

D gene: TRBD1
V gene: TRBV18
clone size: once
J gene: TRBJ1-2
CDR3 DNA: TGTGCCAGCTCAGGAACCGGGACAGAAGGGTATGGCTACACCTTC
CDR3 protein: CASSGTGTEGYGYTF

D gene: -
V gene: TRBV14
clone size: -
J gene: TRBJ2-1
CDR3 DNA: TGTGCCAGCAGCCAAGGGACGGGCCGATCCTACAATGAGCAGTTCTTC
CDR3 protein: CASSQGTGRSYNEQFF

D gene: TRBD2
V gene: TRBV11-2
clone size: -
J gene: TRBJ2-1
CDR3 DNA: TGTGCCAGCAGCTTAGGTCGTGGCGGGGGGGCGATAAGGAATGAGCAGTTCTTC
CDR3 protein: CASSLGRGGGAIRNEQFF

D gene: -
V gene: TRBV10-3
clone size: -
J gene: TRBJ2-7
CDR3 DNA: TGTGCCATCAGTGATAAACCCTACGAGCAGTACTTC
CDR3 protein: CAISDKPYEQYF

D gene: -
V gene: TRBV28
clone size: -
J gene: TRBJ1-5
CDR3 DNA: TGTGCCAGCAGCACTAGGGTGGGGGGCCCCAATCAGCCCCAGCATTTT
CDR3 protein: CASSTRVGGPNQPQHF

D gene: TRBD2
V gene: TRBV4-2
clone size: once
J gene: TRBJ2-2
CDR3 DNA: TGTGCCAGCAGCCCCGCGGACTTTAGCGGGGGCACCGGGGAGCTGTTTTTT
CDR3 protein: CASSPADFSGGTGELFF

D gene: TRBD2
V gene: TRBV7-9
clone size: once
J gene: TRBJ2-1
CDR3 DNA: TGTGCCAGCAGCCTCGGACTAGCTGAGCAGTTCTTC
CDR3 protein: CASSLGLAEQFF

D gene: -
V gene: TRBV7-3
clone size: -
J gene: TRBJ2-6
CDR3 DNA: TGTGCCAGCAGCTTAGAGTACCAGGGCTCTGGGGCCAACGTCCTGACTTTC
CDR3 protein: CASSLEYQGSGANVLTF